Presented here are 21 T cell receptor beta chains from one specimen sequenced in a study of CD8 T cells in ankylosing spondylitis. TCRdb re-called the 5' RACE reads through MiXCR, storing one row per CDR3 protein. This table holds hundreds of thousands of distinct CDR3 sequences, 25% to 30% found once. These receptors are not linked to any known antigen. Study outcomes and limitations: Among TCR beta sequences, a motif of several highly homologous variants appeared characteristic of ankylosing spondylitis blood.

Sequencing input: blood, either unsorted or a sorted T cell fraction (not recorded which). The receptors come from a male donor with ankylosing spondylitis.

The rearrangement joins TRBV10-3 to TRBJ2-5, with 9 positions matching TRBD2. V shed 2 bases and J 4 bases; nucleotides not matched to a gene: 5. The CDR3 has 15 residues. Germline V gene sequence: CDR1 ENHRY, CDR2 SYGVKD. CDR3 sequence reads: CAISEASGIGETQYF. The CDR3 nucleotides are TGTGCCATCAGTGAGGCTAGCGGGATAGGAGAGACCCAGTACTTC.

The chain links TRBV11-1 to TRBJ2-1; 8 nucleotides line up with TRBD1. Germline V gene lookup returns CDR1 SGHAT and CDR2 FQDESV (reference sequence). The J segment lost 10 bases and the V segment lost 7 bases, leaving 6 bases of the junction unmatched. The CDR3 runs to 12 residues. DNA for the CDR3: TGTGCCAGCATCCCGGGGACAGGAGAGCAGTTCTTC. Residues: CASIPGTGEQFF.

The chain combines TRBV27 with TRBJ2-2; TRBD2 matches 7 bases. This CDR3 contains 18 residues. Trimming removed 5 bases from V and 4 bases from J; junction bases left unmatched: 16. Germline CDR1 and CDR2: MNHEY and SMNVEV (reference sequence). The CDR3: CASSPITPGAGPTGELFF. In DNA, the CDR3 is TGTGCCAGCAGTCCTATTACTCCCGGAGCGGGACCCACCGGGGAGCTGTTTTTT.

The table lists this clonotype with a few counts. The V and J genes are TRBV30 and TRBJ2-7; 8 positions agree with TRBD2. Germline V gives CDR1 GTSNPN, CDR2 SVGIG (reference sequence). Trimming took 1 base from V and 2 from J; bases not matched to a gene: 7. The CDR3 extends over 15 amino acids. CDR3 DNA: TGTGCCTGGAGTGCCCTGACTAGCGATGCCTACGAGCAGTACTTC. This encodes CAWSALTSDAYEQYF.

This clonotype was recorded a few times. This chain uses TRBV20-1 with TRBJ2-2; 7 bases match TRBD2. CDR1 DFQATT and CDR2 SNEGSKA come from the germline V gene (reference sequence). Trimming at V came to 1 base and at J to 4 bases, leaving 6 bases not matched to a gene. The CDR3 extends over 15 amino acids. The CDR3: CSARALAGVTGELFF. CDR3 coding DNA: TGCAGTGCTAGAGCTCTGGCGGGAGTCACCGGGGAGCTGTTTTTT.

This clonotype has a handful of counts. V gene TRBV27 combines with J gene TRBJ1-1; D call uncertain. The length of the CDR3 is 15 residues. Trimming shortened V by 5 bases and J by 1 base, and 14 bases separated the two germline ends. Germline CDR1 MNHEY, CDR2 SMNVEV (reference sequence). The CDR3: CASSRRSRSNTEAFF. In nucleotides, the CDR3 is TGTGCCAGCAGTAGGCGGAGCCGGTCGAACACTGAAGCTTTCTTT.

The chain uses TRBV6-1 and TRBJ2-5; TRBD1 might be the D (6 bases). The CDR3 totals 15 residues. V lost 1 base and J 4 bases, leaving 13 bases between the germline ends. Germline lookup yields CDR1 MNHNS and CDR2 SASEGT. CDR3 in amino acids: CASSEVVDRGETQYF. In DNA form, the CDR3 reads TGTGCCAGCAGTGAAGTTGTGGACAGAGGAGAGACCCAGTACTTC.

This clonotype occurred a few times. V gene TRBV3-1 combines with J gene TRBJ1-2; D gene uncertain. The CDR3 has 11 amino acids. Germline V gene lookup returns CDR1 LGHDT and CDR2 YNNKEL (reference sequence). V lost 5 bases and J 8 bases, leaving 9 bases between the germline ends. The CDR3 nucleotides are TGTGCCAGCAGCACCCGGGGAGGCTACACCTTC. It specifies CASSTRGGYTF.

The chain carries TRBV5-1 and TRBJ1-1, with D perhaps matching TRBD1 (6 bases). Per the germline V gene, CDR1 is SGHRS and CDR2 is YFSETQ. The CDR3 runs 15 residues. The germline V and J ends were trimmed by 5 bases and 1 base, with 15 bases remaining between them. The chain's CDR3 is CASSRQGPRNTEAFF. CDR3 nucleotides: TGCGCCAGCAGTAGGCAGGGGCCTAGGAACACTGAAGCTTTCTTT.

The CDR3 DNA sequence: TGCGCCAGCAGCTTGGAGGGGAGTCTGGAAAACATTCAGTACTTC. This translates into CASSLEGSLENIQYF. The chain couples TRBV5-1 to TRBJ2-4; the D call may be TRBD1 or TRBD2 (5 bases each). V lost 0 bases, J lost 5 bases, and 12 bases lay in between. CDR3 size: 15 residues. Germline CDR1 and CDR2: SGHRS and YFSETQ.

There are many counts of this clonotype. The CDR3 region is CASSRSGSTDTQYF. In nucleotides, the CDR3 is TGCGCCAGCAGCCGAAGCGGCAGCACAGATACGCAGTATTTT. This chain uses TRBV5-1 with TRBJ2-3, with D tentatively TRBD2 (5 bases). The CDR3 runs to 14 residues. V lost 4 bases and J lost 0, with 9 bases in between. Germline lookup yields CDR1 SGHRS and CDR2 YFSETQ.

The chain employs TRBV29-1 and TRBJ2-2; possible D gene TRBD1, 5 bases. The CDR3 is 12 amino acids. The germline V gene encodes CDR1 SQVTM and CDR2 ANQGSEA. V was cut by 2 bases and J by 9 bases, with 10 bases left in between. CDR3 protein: CSVETRQRELFF. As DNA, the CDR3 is TGCAGCGTTGAAACCCGACAGCGGGAGCTGTTTTTT.

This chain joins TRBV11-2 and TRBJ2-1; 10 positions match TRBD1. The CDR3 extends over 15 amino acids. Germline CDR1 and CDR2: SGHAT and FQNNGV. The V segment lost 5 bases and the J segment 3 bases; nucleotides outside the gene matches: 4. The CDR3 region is CASSKDRGRYNEQFF. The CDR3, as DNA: TGTGCCAGCAGCAAAGACAGGGGGCGCTACAATGAGCAGTTCTTC.

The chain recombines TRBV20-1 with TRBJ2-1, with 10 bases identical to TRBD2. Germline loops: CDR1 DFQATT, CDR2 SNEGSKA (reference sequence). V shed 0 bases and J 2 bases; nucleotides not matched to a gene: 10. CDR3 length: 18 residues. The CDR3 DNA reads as TGCAGTGCTAGAGATATCGGACTAGCGGATCCGGCCTACAATGAGCAGTTCTTC. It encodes CSARDIGLADPAYNEQFF.

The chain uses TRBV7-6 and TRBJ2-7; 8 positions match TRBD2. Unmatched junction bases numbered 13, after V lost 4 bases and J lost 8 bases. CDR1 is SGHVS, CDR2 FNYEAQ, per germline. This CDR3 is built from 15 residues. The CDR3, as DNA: TGTGCCAGCAGCTCCAGCACTAGCGGACCCTTGAAGCAGTACTTC. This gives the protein CASSSSTSGPLKQYF.

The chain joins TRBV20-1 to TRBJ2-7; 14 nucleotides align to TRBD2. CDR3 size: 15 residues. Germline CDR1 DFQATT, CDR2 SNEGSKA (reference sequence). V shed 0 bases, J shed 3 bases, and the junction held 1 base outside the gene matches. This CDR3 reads CSAREGLAGVYEQYF. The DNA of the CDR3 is TGCAGTGCTAGAGAGGGACTAGCGGGGGTCTACGAGCAGTACTTC.

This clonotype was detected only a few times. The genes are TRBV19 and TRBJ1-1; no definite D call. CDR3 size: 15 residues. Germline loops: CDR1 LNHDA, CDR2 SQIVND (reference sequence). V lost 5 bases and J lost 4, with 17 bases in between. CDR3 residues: CASSSVGFGGTEAFF. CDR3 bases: TGTGCCAGTAGTTCGGTGGGCTTCGGTGGCACTGAAGCTTTCTTT.

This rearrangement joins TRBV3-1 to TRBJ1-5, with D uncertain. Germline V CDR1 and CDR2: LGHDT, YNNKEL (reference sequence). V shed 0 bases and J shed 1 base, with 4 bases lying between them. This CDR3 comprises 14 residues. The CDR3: CASSQDRSNQPQHF. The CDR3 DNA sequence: TGTGCCAGCAGCCAAGATCGCAGCAATCAGCCCCAGCATTTT.

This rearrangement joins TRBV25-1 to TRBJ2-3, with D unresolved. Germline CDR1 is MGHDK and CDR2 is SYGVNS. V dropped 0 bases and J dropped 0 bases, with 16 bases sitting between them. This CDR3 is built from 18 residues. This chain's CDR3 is CASSEYGAPTLSTDTQYF. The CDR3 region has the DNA TGTGCCAGCAGTGAATATGGAGCACCGACTTTAAGCACAGATACGCAGTATTTT.

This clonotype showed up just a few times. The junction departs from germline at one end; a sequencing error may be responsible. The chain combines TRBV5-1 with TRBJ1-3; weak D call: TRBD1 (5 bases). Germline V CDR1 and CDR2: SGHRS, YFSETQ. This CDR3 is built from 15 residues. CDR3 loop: CASSLGEATGNTIYF. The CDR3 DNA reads TGCGCCAGCAGTTTGGGGGAGGCCACTGGAAACACCATATATTTT.

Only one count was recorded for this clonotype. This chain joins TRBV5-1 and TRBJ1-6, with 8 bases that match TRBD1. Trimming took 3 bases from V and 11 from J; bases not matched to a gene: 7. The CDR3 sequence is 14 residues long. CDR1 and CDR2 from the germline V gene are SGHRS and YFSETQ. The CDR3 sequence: CASSSEGQGPPLHF. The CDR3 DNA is TGCGCCAGCAGCTCCGAAGGACAGGGACCACCCCTCCACTTT.